The clone carrying this T cell receptor (beta chain) came up many times. Its antigen is currently unknown. These data originate in a study of molecular identifiers for immune sequencing clone quantification. Study-level results: In naive cells, clones above 20 RNA copies held under 1% of molecules, whereas in effector cells they held over 99%. Sizes of clones that are highly expanded could be underestimated (if identical TCR molecules share a barcode).

The use of previously described methods and listed TCR primers produced the bulk TCR libraries. MiXCR, run by TCRdb on the PCR reads, gives a single entry per CDR3 protein. Of about 640,000 distinct CDR3 sequences listed, 20% are singletons. Germline values: CDR1 PRHDT, CDR2 FYEKMQ (reference sequence). V was clipped by 4 bases and J by 4 bases, with 10 bases between them. CDR3 length equals 13 residues. The sequencing sample was made of naive CD8+ T cells from blood, with Jurkat cell RNA spiked in. The subset was: FACS-sorted CD8+CD4-CCR7+CD45RA+ naive T cells. This TCR was recovered from a human donor in good health. Some libraries in this study had Jurkat cell RNA spiked in. The V gene is TRBV13, the J gene TRBJ1-1, with D maybe TRBD1 (5 bases). CDR3 protein: CASSSGHTTEAFF. Written as DNA, the CDR3 is TGTGCCAGCAGCTCAGGACACACCACTGAAGCTTTCTTT.